This T cell receptor beta chain was sequenced during a study of shared T cell receptors in the human thymus. Clones were sequenced by immunoSEQ multiplex PCR, and TCRdb holds only the in-frame ones, with some missing. This sample has about 660,000 clones, with 88% found just once. The CDR3 runs to 12 residues. In germline, CDR1 is LNHDA, CDR2 SQIVND (reference sequence). V was shortened by 4 bases and J by 7 bases, with 10 bases between the two germline ends. This sample was also put to use in a study of human thymus T cells. That paper notes: In corrective heart surgery, resections were taken, and these provided the thymus tissue. Thymic and blood repertoires appeared to show biased V and J gene usage.

This receptor was identified in a boy in the first two years of life with a congenital heart defect. The sequenced material came from thymocytes. The gene calls are TRBV19 and TRBJ1-1, with D uncertain. CDR3 in amino acids: CASSRGLGEAFF. CDR3 in DNA: TGTGCCAGTAGTAGAGGGTTGGGTGAAGCTTTCTTT. The variable domain in full, completed from reference TRBV19 and TRBJ1-1, reads DGGITQSPKYLFRKEGQNVTLSCEQNLNHDAMYWYRQDPGQGLRLIYYSQIVNDFQKGDIAEGYSVSREKKESFPLTVTSAQKNPTAFYLCASSRGLGEAFFGQGTRLTVV.